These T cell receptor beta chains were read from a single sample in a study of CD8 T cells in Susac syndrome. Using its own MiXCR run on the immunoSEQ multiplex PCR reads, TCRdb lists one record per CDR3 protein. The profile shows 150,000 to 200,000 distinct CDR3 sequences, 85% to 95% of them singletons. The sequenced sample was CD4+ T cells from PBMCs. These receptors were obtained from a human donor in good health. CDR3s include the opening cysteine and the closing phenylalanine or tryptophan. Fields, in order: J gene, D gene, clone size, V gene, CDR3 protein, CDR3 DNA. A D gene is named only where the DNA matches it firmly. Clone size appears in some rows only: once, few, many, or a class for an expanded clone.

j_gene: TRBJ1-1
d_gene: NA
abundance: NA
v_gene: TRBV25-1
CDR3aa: CASSEWGDDTEAFF
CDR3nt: TGTGCCAGCAGTGAATGGGGGGATGACACTGAAGCTTTCTTT

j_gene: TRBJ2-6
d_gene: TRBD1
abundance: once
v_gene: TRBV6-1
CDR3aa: CASMRSRGPSGANVLTF
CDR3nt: TGTGCCAGCATGAGGTCCAGGGGGCCTTCTGGGGCCAACGTCCTGACTTTC

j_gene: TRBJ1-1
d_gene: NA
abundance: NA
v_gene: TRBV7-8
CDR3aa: CASSAPDGTEAFF
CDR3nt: TGTGCCAGCAGCGCACCTGACGGCACTGAAGCTTTCTTT

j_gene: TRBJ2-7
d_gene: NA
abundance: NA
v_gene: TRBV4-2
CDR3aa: CASSQETTYEQYF
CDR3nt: TGTGCCAGCAGCCAAGAAACTACATACGAGCAGTACTTC

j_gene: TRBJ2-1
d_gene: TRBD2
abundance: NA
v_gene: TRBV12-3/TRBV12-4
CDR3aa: CASSSGLAGNEQFF
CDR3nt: TGTGCCAGCAGTTCGGGACTAGCGGGGAATGAGCAGTTCTTC

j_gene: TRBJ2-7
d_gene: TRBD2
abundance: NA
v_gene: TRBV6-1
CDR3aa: CASSGVLAGLSYEQYF
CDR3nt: TGTGCCAGCAGTGGAGTCTTAGCGGGGCTGTCCTACGAGCAGTACTTC

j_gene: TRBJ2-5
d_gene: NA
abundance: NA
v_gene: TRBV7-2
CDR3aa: CASIAGAEETQYF
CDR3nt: TGTGCCAGCATCGCGGGGGCAGAAGAGACCCAGTACTTC

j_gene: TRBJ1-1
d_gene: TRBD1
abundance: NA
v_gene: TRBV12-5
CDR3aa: CASGLDGTVAEAFF
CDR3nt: TGTGCTAGTGGTTTGGATGGGACAGTCGCTGAAGCTTTCTTT

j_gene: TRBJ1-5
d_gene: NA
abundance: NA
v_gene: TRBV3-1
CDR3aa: CASSHNSGTEVNQPQHF
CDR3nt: TGTGCCAGCAGCCACAACTCCGGGACGGAGGTGAATCAGCCCCAGCATTTT

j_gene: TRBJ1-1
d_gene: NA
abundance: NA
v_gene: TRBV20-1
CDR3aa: CSAGKLGGNTEAFF
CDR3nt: TGCAGTGCCGGAAAGTTGGGGGGTAACACTGAAGCTTTCTTT

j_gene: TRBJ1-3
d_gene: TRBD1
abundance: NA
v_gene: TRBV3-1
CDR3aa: CASSQGSGGSSGNTIYF
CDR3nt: TGTGCCAGCAGCCAAGGTTCAGGGGGCAGCTCTGGAAACACCATATATTTT

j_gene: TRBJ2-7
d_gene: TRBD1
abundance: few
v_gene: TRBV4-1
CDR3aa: CASSQRWTGGYEQYF
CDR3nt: TGCGCCAGCAGCCAACGATGGACAGGGGGTTACGAGCAGTACTTC